This T cell receptor beta chain was identified in a study of blood T cell repertoires in COVID-19. Study in general: COVID-19 samples, acute and convalescent, were from the United States, Italy and Spain.

Original data processing: From reference gene primer amplification, estimates of nucleated cell counts were derived. Libraries were prepared by immunoSEQ multiplex PCR; TCRdb keeps only in-frame clonotypes and omits some of them. That table gives V, J and clone size, and the DNA gave D and trimming. The sample has roughly 160,000 clones, approximately 90% seen once; the top ten hold roughly 2.3%. This clone was recorded once. The CDR3 is made up of 15 amino acids. Germline V gene data show CDR1 as SEHNR and CDR2 as FQNEAQ (reference sequence). V was clipped by 3 bases and J by 7 bases; unmatched bases: 7.

The chain links TRBV7-9 to TRBJ2-1; 9 nucleotides match TRBD1. The sample taken for sequencing was peripheral blood. The source is a man younger than 35 with acute or convalescent COVID-19. The CDR3 spells CASSFTGTGLNEQFF. In DNA, the CDR3 is TGTGCCAGCAGCTTTACCGGGACAGGGTTGAATGAGCAGTTCTTC.